Below, 25 T cell receptor beta chains from the same sample are listed, as sequenced in a study of identical twins. From the 5' RACE reads, TCRdb called clonotypes with MiXCR, one entry per CDR3 protein. The sample comprises hundreds of thousands of distinct CDR3 sequences, around 8.6% of which are singletons, and approximately 0.94% rests with the top ten. Separately, the same data were catalogued under a study of yellow fever vaccine responses in identical twins.

The sequencing input was PBMCs. These receptors all stem from a woman under 30 in good health.

This clonotype was observed a few times. The chain has TRBV12-3 or TRBV12-4 and TRBJ2-3, with D uncertain. The CDR3 is made up of 13 amino acids. V was trimmed by 6 bases and J by 4 bases, leaving 11 bases between them. As DNA, the CDR3 is TGTGCCAGCAGGGACCCGGGTGCAGATACGCAGTATTTT. It is translated as CASRDPGADTQYF.

This clonotype was detected many times. The chain links TRBV7-9 to TRBJ2-3; D is unclear. The CDR3 consists of 12 residues. From germline, CDR1 is SEHNR and CDR2 FQNEAQ (reference sequence). Trimming took off 6 bases at V and 3 bases at J, with 7 bases between the two ends. The CDR3 coding sequence is TGTGCCAGCAGTGAAGGAACAGATACGCAGTATTTT. Translating gives CASSEGTDTQYF.

This clonotype occurred many times. V is TRBV20-1 and J is TRBJ2-2; no clear D. V dropped 0 bases and J dropped 3 bases, with 11 bases sitting between them. Germline-derived CDR1 and CDR2 are DFQATT and SNEGSKA (reference sequence). This CDR3 contains 15 residues. CDR3 DNA sequence: TGCAGTGCTAGAGATGGGTCGTCGGACACCGGGGAGCTGTTTTTT. Amino acids: CSARDGSSDTGELFF.

The gene calls are TRBV28 and TRBJ2-7; no reliable D call. The CDR3 runs to 14 residues. Trimming left V 3 bases short and J 2 bases short, with 11 bases between. The germline V gene encodes CDR1 MDHEN and CDR2 SYDVKM. CDR3 sequence reads: CASSFPLEPYEQYF. CDR3 coding DNA: TGTGCCAGCAGTTTCCCTCTCGAGCCCTACGAGCAGTACTTC.

The gene calls are TRBV12-3 or TRBV12-4 and TRBJ1-6; no clear D gene. Trimming pared 5 bases from V and 0 bases from J, leaving 11 bases between. CDR3 length: 16 residues. The CDR3 DNA reads TGTGCCAGCAGTGCCGCCCGGAGCTCCTATAATTCACCCCTCCACTTT. Translating gives CASSAARSSYNSPLHF.

The chain combines TRBV20-1 with TRBJ2-5; possible D gene TRBD2, 5 bases. The CDR3 has 17 residues. Trimming removed 0 bases at V and 3 bases at J, with 20 bases between. Per the germline V gene, CDR1 is DFQATT and CDR2 is SNEGSKA (reference sequence). The chain's CDR3 is CSAREPLPRGSKETQYF. As DNA, the CDR3 is TGCAGTGCTAGAGAACCACTTCCCCGCGGGTCCAAAGAGACCCAGTACTTC.

For the CDR3, the DNA is TGCAGTGCTAGAGACCCCCGGGGGCCCGCTACCTACAATGAGCAGTTCTTC. This translates into CSARDPRGPATYNEQFF. The chain has TRBV20-1 and TRBJ2-1, with D possibly called TRBD1 or TRBD2 (6 bases each). The CDR3 spans 17 residues. The V gene lost 0 bases and the J gene lost 2 bases, with 17 bases spanning the gap. Germline V lookup: CDR1 DFQATT, CDR2 SNEGSKA (reference sequence).

CDR3 coding DNA: TGTGCCAGCAGCTTGGACGGATACACTGAAGCTTTCTTT. Its translation is CASSLDGYTEAFF. V usage is TRBV12-3 or TRBV12-4 and J usage is TRBJ1-1; D remains ambiguous. V was shortened by 6 bases and J by 3 bases, with 11 bases between the two germline ends. CDR3 length: 13 residues.

This clonotype has only a few counts. The rearrangement uses TRBV11-2 and TRBJ2-1; D is perhaps TRBD2 (5 bases). This CDR3 has 13 amino acids. The germline V gene encodes CDR1 SGHAT and CDR2 FQNNGV. V lost 4 bases to trimming and J lost 5 bases, with 9 bases between them. The CDR3 loop is CASSSVLDNEQFF. CDR3 DNA: TGTGCCAGCAGCTCCGTACTAGACAATGAGCAGTTCTTC.

This clonotype turned up a few times. The chain employs TRBV28 and TRBJ2-7, with 8 bases fitting TRBD1. Looked up from germline, CDR1 is MDHEN and CDR2 is SYDVKM. V trimming: 3 bases; J trimming: 7 bases; junction bases outside the gene matches: 14. The CDR3 has 16 residues. This CDR3 is CASSFRPQGAAGEQYF. The CDR3 bases are TGTGCCAGCAGTTTCCGACCCCAGGGGGCGGCAGGGGAGCAGTACTTC.

A few counts support this clonotype. The V call is TRBV12-3 or TRBV12-4, the J call TRBJ2-2; tentative D call: TRBD1 (7 bases). Trimming left V 7 bases short and J 2 bases short, with 17 bases between. This CDR3 region has 16 residues. In DNA, the CDR3 is TGTGCCAGCACCCCGGGTCAGGGGGGAAACACCGGGGAGCTGTTTTTT. This sequence encodes CASTPGQGGNTGELFF.

Ten or more counts support this clonotype. The chain is built from TRBV7-9 and TRBJ2-5; 8 bases fit TRBD1. CDR1 and CDR2 (germline): SEHNR, FQNEAQ (reference sequence). Germline trimming cut 5 bases from V and 4 bases from J; bases unmatched to any gene: 6. The CDR3 has 14 amino acids. The CDR3: CASSQDRAGETQYF. The CDR3 DNA sequence: TGTGCCAGCAGCCAGGACAGGGCGGGAGAGACCCAGTACTTC.

This clonotype appeared many times. The DNA for the CDR3 is TGTGCCAGCACCGGACTACCCAGCACAGATACGCAGTATTTT. Translated, it gives CASTGLPSTDTQYF. The rearrangement links TRBV7-6 to TRBJ2-3; possibly TRBD2 for D (6 bases). The germline V gene has CDR1 SGHVS and CDR2 FNYEAQ. Trimming took off 7 bases at V and 0 bases at J, with 11 bases between the two ends. CDR3 size: 14 residues. Based on the CDR3 plus reference TRBV7-6 and TRBJ2-3, the full variable domain is GAGVSQSPRYKVTKRGQDVALRCDPISGHVSLYWYRQALGQGPEFLTYFNYEAQQDKSGLPNDRFSAERPEGSISTLTIQRTEQRDSAMYRCASTGLPSTDTQYFGPGTRLTVL.

The chain uses TRBV12-3 or TRBV12-4 and TRBJ2-5; a possible D gene is TRBD2 (7 bases). CDR3 length equals 19 residues. V lost 7 bases to trimming and J lost 1 base, with 28 bases between them. CDR3 residues: CASTRGSGTPGRSQETQYF. CDR3 coding DNA: TGTGCCAGCACCCGGGGAAGCGGGACACCCGGACGCTCCCAAGAGACCCAGTACTTC.

V usage is TRBV20-1 and J usage is TRBJ2-1; 15 bases agree with TRBD2. V shed 6 bases and J 5 bases; nucleotides not matched to a gene: 8. The V gene's germline CDR1 is DFQATT and CDR2 SNEGSKA (reference sequence). This CDR3 is built from 16 residues. CDR3: CSAPGLAGGKDNEQFF. The CDR3 bases are TGCAGTGCCCCGGGACTAGCGGGAGGAAAGGACAATGAGCAGTTCTTC.

Ten or more counts support this clonotype. The chain is built from TRBV27 and TRBJ2-3; TRBD1 might be the D (5 bases). CDR1 is MNHEY, CDR2 SMNVEV, per germline (reference sequence). Trimming shortened V by 3 bases and J by 2 bases, and 12 bases separated the two germline ends. The CDR3 has 15 amino acids. The CDR3 coding sequence is TGTGCCAGCAGTTTTTGGCGGACAAACACAGATACGCAGTATTTT. Translated: CASSFWRTNTDTQYF.

This clonotype was counted many times. The gene calls are TRBV29-1 and TRBJ2-2; a weak D match, TRBD1 (5 bases). The CDR3 has 13 amino acids. CDR1 SQVTM and CDR2 ANQGSEA come from the germline V gene. V was cut by 3 bases and J by 4 bases, with 9 bases left in between. For the CDR3, the DNA is TGCAGCGTTGATTACAGGTCCACCGGGGAGCTGTTTTTT. It codes for CSVDYRSTGELFF.

This clonotype was seen a handful of times. The gene calls are TRBV11-1 and TRBJ2-6; 9 bases line up with TRBD1. The CDR3 has 18 amino acids. Germline trimming cut 2 bases from V and 4 bases from J; bases unmatched to any gene: 9. The germline CDR1 and CDR2 sequences are SGHAT and FQDESV (reference sequence). The CDR3 reads CASSLYAGQGSGANVLTF. CDR3 nucleotides: TGTGCCAGCAGCTTATATGCTGGACAGGGGTCGGGGGCCAACGTCCTGACTTTC.

The chain combines TRBV6-1 with TRBJ2-4; the D is unclear. Trimming took 6 bases from V and 1 from J, leaving 7 bases between them. Germline CDR1 is MNHNS and CDR2 is SASEGT. The CDR3 spans 13 residues. This CDR3 is CASSGWAKNIQYF. The CDR3 DNA is TGTGCCAGCAGCGGGTGGGCCAAAAACATTCAGTACTTC.

The chain carries TRBV3-1 and TRBJ2-7; weak D call: TRBD2 (5 bases). V gave up 0 bases and J gave up 8 bases, with 17 bases separating them. Germline V CDR1 and CDR2: LGHDT, YNNKEL (reference sequence). This CDR3 contains 15 residues. The DNA for the CDR3 is TGTGCCAGCAGCCAAGACCCCGGGGTATCCAGCCAGCAGTACTTC. Its protein product is CASSQDPGVSSQQYF.

This sequence joins TRBV7-9 and TRBJ2-2; maybe TRBD1 (8 bases). CDR3 length: 16 amino acids. Germline values: CDR1 SEHNR, CDR2 FQNEAQ (reference sequence). Trimming pared 7 bases from V and 1 base from J, leaving 16 bases between. The CDR3 here is CASTTSGTGNTGELFF. CDR3 in DNA: TGTGCCAGCACCACGAGCGGGACAGGGAACACCGGGGAGCTGTTTTTT.

This clonotype was seen many times. The chain joins TRBV20-1 to TRBJ2-1; D uncertain. The CDR3 length is 11 residues. Trimming left V 3 bases short and J 7 bases short, with 7 bases between. Looked up from germline, CDR1 is DFQATT and CDR2 is SNEGSKA (reference sequence). As DNA, the CDR3 is TGCAGTGCTAGTTTGGGGAATGAGCAGTTCTTC. Translating it yields CSASLGNEQFF.

Ten or more counts support this clonotype. The chain recombines TRBV6-5 with TRBJ2-3; no clear D gene. Looked up from germline, CDR1 is MNHEY and CDR2 is SVGAGI. The CDR3 consists of 15 residues. V lost 0 bases and J lost 1, with 8 bases in between. CDR3 nucleotides: TGTGCCAGCAGTTACTCTGCACACCGCACAGATACGCAGTATTTT. It translates to CASSYSAHRTDTQYF.

This clonotype was detected a few times. The chain has TRBV5-1 and TRBJ2-2; TRBD1 or TRBD2 may be the D gene (5 bases each). The CDR3 totals 15 residues. Germline V gene sequence: CDR1 SGHRS, CDR2 YFSETQ. Trimming stripped 3 bases from V and 6 bases from J, with 15 bases between. CDR3 DNA sequence: TGCGCCAGCAGCTCGCGACCGGGGCGGGCCGGGGAGCTGTTTTTT. It yields the protein CASSSRPGRAGELFF.

The chain employs TRBV12-3 or TRBV12-4 and TRBJ2-1, with TRBD1 identical over 7 bases. This CDR3 region has 16 residues. The J segment lost 6 bases and the V segment lost 1 base, leaving 9 bases of the junction unmatched. The CDR3 is CASSLVTGVRINEQFF. The CDR3 DNA is TGTGCCAGCAGTTTAGTTACAGGGGTGAGGATCAATGAGCAGTTCTTC.